This TCR beta chain was identified in a study of blood T cells in healthy people across ages. Alongside a J-beta primer mix, a sample-barcoded 5' primer served in a second PCR lasting about 7 to 11 cycles. TCRdb reprocessed the 5' RACE reads with MiXCR, giving one entry per CDR3 protein. This sample carries around 1,000,000 distinct CDR3 sequences, around two fifths of them seen once, and the ten largest clones take 10% to 15%. Study results and caveats: Possibly confounding the expanded clonotype changes was the fact that donor CMV status was unknown. Among T cells, TCR beta diversity per million cells dropped roughly linearly as age rose.

Of note for this clonotype: Its matching antigen is unknown.

Sequenced material: blood. This clonotype was obtained from a man in his late teens or twenties in good health.

CDR3 region: CASSVASITTSGNTIYF. CDR3 nucleotide sequence: TGTGCCAGCAGCGTAGCCAGCATAACGACCTCTGGAAACACCATATATTTT. This chain connects TRBV9 to TRBJ1-3, with no clear D. This CDR3 has 17 amino acids. Germline CDR1 SGDLS, CDR2 YYNGEE. V dropped 0 bases and J dropped 0 bases, with 13 bases sitting between them.